This entry features one TCR beta chain sequence. This record belongs to a study of blood T cell repertoires in COVID-19. The protocol was immunoSEQ multiplex PCR, while the TCRdb copy is restricted to in-frame clones and leaves out a portion. Here the sample spans 200,000 to 250,000 clones, about 87% being singletons. The CDR3 covers 15 residues. Germline-derived CDR1 and CDR2 are LNHDA and SQIVND (reference sequence). J was trimmed by 3 bases and V by 5 bases; bases with no gene match: 9. The gene calls are TRBV19 and TRBJ2-7; 8 positions match TRBD2. Sequencing was performed on peripheral blood. The clonotype comes from a young man with COVID-19, enrolled during active disease. CDR3 residues: CASSSLAGPNYEQYF. The DNA for the CDR3 is TGTGCCAGTAGTTCCCTAGCGGGTCCCAACTACGAGCAGTACTTC.